A single sample gave rise to the 2 T cell receptor beta chains below, sequenced in a study of tissue T cells after allogeneic stem cell transplantation. Time point reported: mouse harvest day 14 after allogeneic transplant. The graft held 10^6 splenic CD5+ T cells and 10^7 T-cell-depleted bone marrow cells. Using immunoSEQ multiplex PCR, the repertoire was profiled, and TCRdb retains in-frame clones only, with some absent. The sample lists 2,500 to 3,500 clones, 48% seen once, with roughly 35% in the top ten. Source material: gut tissue. The origin of the receptors is a female BALB/c mouse given C57BL/6 T cells with graft-versus-host disease after an allogeneic hematopoietic cell transplant.

Turning to this clone: The genes are named according to mouse. The CDR3 is cut off 1 residue early in the read; its end comes from the germline J gene. This chain uses TRBV23 with TRBJ1-2; the table names TRBD1, a call not compared with the DNA. CDR3 length equals 12 residues. CDR1 and CDR2 (germline): KGHTA, FQNQQP. Here the CDR3 reads CSSSHRNSDYTF. CDR3 DNA, as far as it was read: TGCTCCAGCAGTCACAGGAACTCCGACTACACC.

Only a few counts were recorded for this clone. All gene names here are mouse names. The CDR3 sequence: CASSLGGRSAETLYF. The part of the CDR3 DNA that was read is TGTGCCAGCAGTCTGGGGGGCAGGTCTGCAGAAACGCTGTAT. V gene TRBV26 combines with J gene TRBJ2-3, with D possibly called TRBD1 or TRBD2 (6 bases each). From the germline J gene comes the end of the CDR3, since the read stops 1 residue before it. This CDR3 spans 15 amino acids. CDR1 is KGHPV and CDR2 is FQNQEV in the germline V gene (reference sequence). V was shortened by 2 bases and J by 2 bases, with 11 bases between the two germline ends.